This T cell receptor (beta chain) is drawn from a study of tumor and adjacent non-tumor tissue in lung cancer. As for the study in general: Each sample yielded 3.9 million or so productive TCRbeta reads on average. Study-level points and caveats: TCR diversity was significantly greater in tumor than normal lung tissue. Top 100 clones took a larger repertoire share in normal lung.

This sample's RNA came from whole unsorted tissue. Distant lung tissue was collected more than 3 cm away from the tumor edge. A remark on this clonotype: Antigen: not known. Given the absence of the conserved phenylalanine or tryptophan at the CDR3 end, a read error is likely.

Trimming shortened V by 8 bases and J by 7 bases, and 15 bases separated the two germline ends. The CDR3 runs to 14 residues. Looked up from germline, CDR1 is MNHEY and CDR2 is SVGAGI. TCRbeta libraries were built with three rounds of nested PCR, modified from ARM-PCR. TCRdb reanalysed the multiplex PCR reads using MiXCR and keeps one entry per CDR3 protein. Here the sample spans more than 45,000 distinct CDR3 sequences, about two thirds being singletons. The chain combines TRBV6-5 with TRBJ1-6; tentative D call: TRBD1 (5 bases). The sample consisted of distant non-tumor lung tissue. This TCR came from a woman aged 70-85 years with non-small cell lung cancer. CDR3 DNA sequence: TGTGCCAGCGGCCTGGGACTGGAAAATTCACCCCTCCACTCT. Protein sequence: CASGLGLENSPLHS.